The clone carrying this TCR beta chain was found many times. Antigen unknown. Looked up from germline, CDR1 is LGHDT and CDR2 is YNNKEL (reference sequence). The CDR3 is made up of 13 amino acids. V was pared by 1 base and J by 7 bases, with 10 bases between. In TCRdb, the 5' RACE reads were re-called with MiXCR into one record per CDR3 protein. The sample holds approximately 280,000 distinct CDR3 sequences, about 8.9% seen once. The data derive from a study of identical twins. Study-level results: Less excess twin sharing appeared in beta out-of-frame sequences.

The data were also submitted as part of a second study, on yellow fever vaccine responses in identical twins. According to that study: Among the twins, the vaccine T cell response reportedly seemed partly convergent and partly personalized.

V and J are TRBV3-1 and TRBJ1-1; D uncertain. The clonotype comes from a young woman in good health. Sequenced material: memory (CD45RO+) T cells sorted from blood. The CDR3 coding sequence is TGTGCCAGCAGCCAAGTCGGGAGGGATGAAGCTTTCTTT. Translation: CASSQVGRDEAFF.